These 28 T cell receptor beta chains originate from one sample sequenced in a study of cytomegalovirus exposure and HLA in healthy donors. In the PCR, 60 Vbeta and 13 Jbeta primers were used. Profiled with immunoSEQ multiplex PCR; TCRdb holds only in-frame clones, not every one. The sample includes around 180,000 clones, over 70% seen only once; the top ten take about 1.9%. Specimen: PBMCs. These receptors were collected from a woman aged 18 to 35 in good health and CMV-seropositive.

The sample holds one count of this clone. The chain combines TRBV19 with TRBJ2-1, with 7 bases fitting TRBD1. CDR3 size: 14 residues. J gave up 8 bases and V 9 bases, and 13 bases lay outside the gene matches. Germline lookup yields CDR1 LNHDA and CDR2 SQIVND (reference sequence). The CDR3 DNA follows: TGTGCCAGCTCCGAAGGGTACAGGGGTGATGAGCAGTTCTTC. Its protein product is CASSEGYRGDEQFF.

The V and J genes are TRBV6-1 and TRBJ2-2; 7 bases map to TRBD1. CDR3 length equals 14 residues. V shed 10 bases, J shed 2 bases, and the junction held 7 bases outside the gene matches. Germline V gives CDR1 MNHNS, CDR2 SASEGT. The CDR3 DNA is TGTGCCACCTCCGGGACAGCAAACACCGGGGAGCTGTTTTTT. Translated: CATSGTANTGELFF.

V is TRBV19 and J is TRBJ2-5, with TRBD2 matching over 9 bases. Trimming cost V 2 bases and J 5 bases; bases outside gene matches: 9. The V gene's germline CDR1 is LNHDA and CDR2 SQIVND (reference sequence). CDR3 length: 16 residues. The CDR3 reads CASSISSSGAAETQYF. CDR3 sequence (DNA): TGTGCCAGTAGTATATCTTCTAGCGGGGCGGCGGAGACCCAGTACTTC.

The DNA for the CDR3 is TGTGCCAGCAGCTTAGATCGAGGGACAGGAGGGGGCTACACCTTC. It yields the protein CASSLDRGTGGGYTF. This chain connects TRBV11-2 to TRBJ1-2; 8 bases map to TRBD1. Germline CDR1 reads SGHAT; CDR2 reads FQNNGV. V lost 0 bases to trimming and J lost 8 bases; unmatched junction nucleotides: 8. The CDR3 consists of 15 residues.

The rearrangement links TRBV5-6 to TRBJ2-1; tentatively, D is TRBD2 (5 bases). From germline, CDR1 is SGHDT and CDR2 YYEEEE. This CDR3 contains 14 residues. V lost 1 base to trimming and J lost 7 bases, with 12 bases between them. CDR3 nucleotide sequence: TGTGCCAGCAGCTTGCCCGGGATTCGAAATGAGCAGTTCTTC. Translating gives CASSLPGIRNEQFF.

For this clone: This sample includes further DNA sequences coding for the same CDR3. The chain links TRBV7-2 to TRBJ2-7; perhaps TRBD2 as D (6 bases). Trimming removed 1 base at V and 3 bases at J, with 7 bases between. The CDR3 runs to 13 residues. Germline assignment: CDR1 SGHTA and CDR2 FQGNSA. CDR3 loop: CASSLGRGYEQYV. The DNA of the CDR3 is TGTGCCAGCAGCTTAGGGAGGGGCTACGAGCAGTACGTC.

This sequence joins TRBV27 and TRBJ2-7; 9 bases are a match to TRBD1. The germline V gene has CDR1 MNHEY and CDR2 SMNVEV (reference sequence). The trim removed 5 bases at V and 4 bases at J, leaving 12 bases unmatched. The CDR3 is made up of 16 amino acids. CDR3 sequence: CASSPLTGGRVYEQYV. The CDR3 DNA follows: TGTGCCAGCAGTCCCTTGACAGGGGGGCGGGTGTACGAGCAGTACGTC.

The chain carries TRBV10-3 and TRBJ1-5, with 10 nucleotides matching TRBD1. Germline lookup yields CDR1 ENHRY and CDR2 SYGVKD. The CDR3 length is 15 residues. Trimming removed 8 bases from V and 5 bases from J; junction bases left unmatched: 9. As DNA, the CDR3 is TGTGCCATCGGCGAACGGGACAGGGGCCATCAGCCCCAGCATTTT. Translating it yields CAIGERDRGHQPQHF.

The V and J genes are TRBV5-6 and TRBJ1-1, with TRBD1 matching 8 bases. CDR1 is SGHDT, CDR2 YYEEEE, per germline. The CDR3 has 13 residues. V shed 4 bases and J 7 bases; nucleotides not matched to a gene: 6. The CDR3 reads CASSAGQDLEAFF. The CDR3 nucleotides are TGTGCCAGCAGCGCGGGACAGGATCTTGAAGCTTTCTTT.

The gene calls are TRBV4-2 and TRBJ1-5, with no clear D. The germline V and J ends were trimmed by 3 bases and 7 bases, with 19 bases remaining between them. The germline CDR1 and CDR2 sequences are LGHNA and YNFKEQ. The CDR3 consists of 16 residues. DNA of the CDR3: TGTGCCAGCAGCCAGTACCATCGCGGAGAGTCACAGCCCCAGCATTTT. Encoded protein: CASSQYHRGESQPQHF.

On this clone: The sample holds other DNA sequences that translate to the same CDR3. The rearrangement joins TRBV4-2 to TRBJ2-3, with TRBD2 matching 8 bases. The CDR3 loop spans 15 amino acids. Germline-derived CDR1 and CDR2 are LGHNA and YNFKEQ. Trimming at V came to 1 base and at J to 0 bases, leaving 0 bases not matched to a gene. CDR3 amino acids: CASSQVAGSTDTQYF. DNA of the CDR3: TGTGCCAGCAGCCAAGTAGCGGGGAGCACAGATACGCAGTATTTT.

On this clone itself: Different DNA sequences within this sample yield the same CDR3. The V call is TRBV9, the J call TRBJ2-5; 14 bases are shared with TRBD2. J was trimmed by 5 bases and V by 0 bases; bases with no gene match: 3. The germline V gene encodes CDR1 SGDLS and CDR2 YYNGEE. CDR3 length equals 16 residues. The CDR3 DNA reads as TGTGCCAGCAGCGTAGGACTAGCGGGGGGGCAGGAGACCCAGTACTTC. It codes for CASSVGLAGGQETQYF.

This clone was picked up one time. The chain combines TRBV7-9 with TRBJ1-2; 7 nucleotides agree with TRBD1. Per the germline V gene, CDR1 is SEHNR and CDR2 is FQNEAQ (reference sequence). This CDR3 is built from 14 residues. V lost 2 bases, J lost 8 bases, and 8 bases stayed unmatched. CDR3 residues: CASSLTGVLGGYTF. The CDR3 region has the DNA TGTGCCAGCAGCTTAACAGGGGTATTGGGCGGCTACACCTTC.

The V and J genes are TRBV23-1 and TRBJ1-2; D is ambiguous. TRBV23-1 is identified as an open reading frame with a role that is uncertain. V was trimmed by 2 bases and J by 4 bases, leaving 5 bases between them. This CDR3 has 12 amino acids. The chain's CDR3 is CASSQNTYGYTF. CDR3 in DNA: TGCGCCAGCAGTCAAAACACCTATGGCTACACCTTC.

The genes are TRBV5-4 and TRBJ2-5, with TRBD1 matching 8 bases. The J call may be in error: the DNA end matches TRBJ2-7 better. Germline lookup yields CDR1 SGHNT and CDR2 YYREEE (reference sequence). The CDR3 consists of 15 residues. Written as DNA, the CDR3 is TGTGCCAGCAGCTCTCTCCGGGACAGGATCTACGAGCAGTACTTC. Amino acids: CASSSLRDRIYEQYF.

The chain links TRBV5-4 to TRBJ1-5, with D perhaps matching TRBD1 (6 bases). V dropped 2 bases and J dropped 3 bases, with 12 bases sitting between them. The germline gives CDR1 SGHNT, CDR2 YYREEE (reference sequence). The CDR3 has 15 residues. This CDR3 is CASSLGTSPNQPQHF. The CDR3 DNA follows: TGTGCCAGCAGCTTAGGGACAAGCCCCAATCAGCCCCAGCATTTT.

This clone was seen more than once but under ten times. The gene calls are TRBV5-4 and TRBJ1-1; 10 bases fit TRBD1. V was clipped by 0 bases and J by 5 bases; unmatched bases: 10. The CDR3 covers 17 residues. Germline V gives CDR1 SGHNT, CDR2 YYREEE (reference sequence). The CDR3 protein is CASSLAGSRQGATEAFF. The CDR3 nucleotides are TGTGCCAGCAGCTTGGCGGGGTCAAGACAGGGGGCGACTGAAGCTTTCTTT.

CDR3 nucleotides: TGTGCCATCAGGGAGGCGCACACTGAAGCTTTCTTT. Amino acid sequence: CAIREAHTEAFF. The chain employs TRBV10-3 and TRBJ1-1; D remains ambiguous. CDR3 length: 12 residues. Germline CDR1 reads ENHRY; CDR2 reads SYGVKD. V lost 6 bases to trimming and J lost 3 bases, with 8 bases between them.

This clone was seen a single time. This chain links TRBV5-8 with TRBJ2-2; the D gene is possibly TRBD2 (6 bases). This CDR3 comprises 18 residues. Germline assignment: CDR1 SGHTS and CDR2 YDEGEE. With 4 bases removed from V and 1 base from J, the gap between germline ends came to 20 bases. DNA of the CDR3: TGTGCCAGCAGCCCGGGAGCCATGACGGCGGAGAACACCGGGGAGCTGTTTTTT. Translated, it gives CASSPGAMTAENTGELFF.

In DNA, the CDR3 is TGTGCCAGCAGTGAACCGCCTAGAGAGGTGAGCAATGAGCAGTTCTTC. Residues: CASSEPPREVSNEQFF. The V and J genes are TRBV2 and TRBJ2-1; no firm D call. Germline V CDR1 and CDR2: SNHLY, FYNNEI. This CDR3 contains 16 residues. The V gene lost 2 bases and the J gene lost 6 bases, with 17 bases spanning the gap. Together with reference TRBV2 and TRBJ2-1, the CDR3 gives the full variable domain: EPEVTQTPSHQVTQMGQEVILRCVPISNHLYFYWYRQILGQKVEFLVSFYNNEISEKSEIFDDQFSVERPDGSNFTLKIRSTKLEDSAMYFCASSEPPREVSNEQFFGPGTRLTVL.

The rearrangement links TRBV6-1 to TRBJ1-5, with D uncertain. The CDR3 spans 15 residues. V lost 8 bases and J lost 1, with 15 bases in between. CDR1 is MNHNS, CDR2 SASEGT, per germline. This CDR3 is CASRRGGWSNQPQHF. The CDR3 bases are TGTGCCAGCCGCCGGGGAGGCTGGAGCAATCAGCCCCAGCATTTT.

The V call is TRBV5-1, the J call TRBJ2-4, with D uncertain. Trimming left V 1 base short and J 0 bases short, with 5 bases between. The germline CDR1 and CDR2 sequences are SGHRS and YFSETQ. The CDR3 sequence is 14 residues long. The CDR3 sequence: CASSLTVAKNIQYF. In DNA, the CDR3 is TGCGCCAGCAGCTTGACAGTAGCCAAAAACATTCAGTACTTC.

Comment on this clone: Other DNA sequences from this sample encode an identical CDR3 as well. This rearrangement joins TRBV7-9 to TRBJ1-5; tentatively, D is TRBD1 (5 bases). Germline V lookup: CDR1 SEHNR, CDR2 FQNEAQ (reference sequence). The V and J ends lost 1 base and 4 bases respectively, with 11 bases between them. The CDR3 is 15 amino acids. The CDR3 DNA follows: TGTGCCAGCAGCTTAGGTCGGGGGGGGAATCAGCCCCAGCATTTT. Residues: CASSLGRGGNQPQHF.

This chain links TRBV5-6 with TRBJ2-4; a possible D gene is TRBD1 (5 bases). Trimming cost V 0 bases and J 7 bases, with 14 bases left between them. The CDR3 loop spans 15 amino acids. In germline, CDR1 is SGHDT, CDR2 YYEEEE. Written as DNA, the CDR3 is TGTGCCAGCAGCTTGGGTCCCCAGGGAAGGAACATTCAGTACTTC. This translates into CASSLGPQGRNIQYF.

The chain is built from TRBV28 and TRBJ2-2; TRBD2 matches 11 bases. CDR1 and CDR2 from the germline V gene are MDHEN and SYDVKM. The J segment lost 2 bases and the V segment lost 5 bases, leaving 7 bases of the junction unmatched. This CDR3 has 17 amino acids. CDR3 in amino acids: CASSRQTSGVNTGELFF. The CDR3 coding sequence is TGTGCCAGCAGTCGCCAGACTAGCGGGGTTAACACCGGGGAGCTGTTTTTT. The complete variable domain, with remaining parts taken from reference TRBV28 and TRBJ2-2, reads DVKVTQSSRYLVKRTGEKVFLECVQDMDHENMFWYRQDPGLGLRLIYFSYDVKMKEKGDIPEGYSVSREKKERFSLILESASTNQTSMYLCASSRQTSGVNTGELFFGEGSRLTVL.

The chain joins TRBV15 to TRBJ2-3; TRBD2 matches at 8 bases. The CDR3 runs to 15 residues. Per the germline V gene, CDR1 is LNHNV and CDR2 is YYDKDF (reference sequence). The trim removed 1 base at V and 4 bases at J, leaving 4 bases unmatched. The CDR3 region has the DNA TGTGCCACCAGCAGAGCCCCGGGGGGGGCAGATACGCAGTATTTT. Translating it yields CATSRAPGGADTQYF.

This sequence joins TRBV19 and TRBJ1-6; D is possibly TRBD1 (6 bases). Trimming shortened V by 4 bases and J by 6 bases, and 13 bases separated the two germline ends. CDR3 length: 15 residues. Germline V gives CDR1 LNHDA, CDR2 SQIVND (reference sequence). This CDR3 is CASSTTGRGNSPLHF. In DNA form, the CDR3 reads TGTGCCAGTAGTACAACGGGCAGGGGTAATTCACCCCTCCACTTT.

The V gene is TRBV2, the J gene TRBJ1-2; D gene uncertain. Germline V CDR1 and CDR2: SNHLY, FYNNEI. Trimming left V 3 bases short and J 3 bases short, with 8 bases between. This CDR3 is built from 13 residues. The CDR3 is CASSDTGHYGYTF. The DNA of the CDR3 is TGTGCCAGCAGTGATACGGGTCACTATGGCTACACCTTC.